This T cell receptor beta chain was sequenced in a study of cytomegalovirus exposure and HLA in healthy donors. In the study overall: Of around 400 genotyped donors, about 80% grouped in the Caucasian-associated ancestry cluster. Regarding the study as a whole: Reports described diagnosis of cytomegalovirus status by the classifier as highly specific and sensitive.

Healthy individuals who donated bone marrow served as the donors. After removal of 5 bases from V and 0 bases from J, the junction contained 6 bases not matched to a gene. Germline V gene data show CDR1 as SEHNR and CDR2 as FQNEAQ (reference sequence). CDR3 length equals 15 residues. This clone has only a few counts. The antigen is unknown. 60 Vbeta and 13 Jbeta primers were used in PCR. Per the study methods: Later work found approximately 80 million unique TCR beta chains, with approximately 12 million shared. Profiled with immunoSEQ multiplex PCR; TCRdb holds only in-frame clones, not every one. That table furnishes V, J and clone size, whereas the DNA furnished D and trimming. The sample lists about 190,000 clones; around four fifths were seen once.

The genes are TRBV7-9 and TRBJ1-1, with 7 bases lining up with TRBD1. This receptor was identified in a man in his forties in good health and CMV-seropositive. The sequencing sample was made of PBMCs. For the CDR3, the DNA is TGTGCCAGCAGCCCGAGGACAGGAATGAACACTGAAGCTTTCTTT. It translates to CASSPRTGMNTEAFF.